The 21 T cell receptor beta chains below all came from one sample that was sequenced in a study of human T cells and chemical hapten exposure. Using its own MiXCR run on the RACE reads, TCRdb lists one record per CDR3 protein. The table includes just over 80,000 distinct CDR3 sequences, around a tenth detected once. Noted time point: patch test 1, 2 weeks after DPC sensitization. Treatment reported: therapeutic diphenylcyclopropenone sensitization with weekly scalp DPC. The specimen comprised whole blood, sampled in connection with sensitization to the hapten diphenylcyclopropenone (DPC). The receptors derive from a woman in her fifties or sixties with alopecia areata. Some clones in this sample may be carry-over from other donors' samples.

This clonotype turned up a few times. The gene calls are TRBV6-2 or TRBV6-3 and TRBJ1-2; D is ambiguous. Trimming shortened V by 7 bases and J by 8 bases, and 14 bases separated the two germline ends. This CDR3 has 12 residues. CDR1 MNHEY and CDR2 SVGEGT come from the germline V gene. CDR3 nucleotides: TGTGCCAGCACCGATGGTCCACGAGGCTACACCTTC. This gives the protein CASTDGPRGYTF.

This clonotype was counted at least ten times. This rearrangement joins TRBV12-3 or TRBV12-4 to TRBJ2-1; 10 bases are shared with TRBD1. Trimming removed 6 bases from V and 7 bases from J; junction bases left unmatched: 0. CDR3 size: 12 residues. CDR3 protein: CASRDRGNEQFF. CDR3 bases: TGTGCCAGCAGGGACAGGGGGAATGAGCAGTTCTTC.

This clonotype showed up just a few times. The genes are TRBV18 and TRBJ1-1; 8 bases map to TRBD1. The germline gives CDR1 KGHSH, CDR2 LQKENI. The CDR3 length is 13 residues. V shed 3 bases and J 5 bases; nucleotides not matched to a gene: 2. In nucleotides, the CDR3 is TGTGCCAGCTCACCGACAGGGGTAACTGAAGCTTTCTTT. Translating gives CASSPTGVTEAFF.

There are many counts of this clonotype. This rearrangement joins TRBV12-3 or TRBV12-4 to TRBJ2-1; no clear D gene. V dropped 8 bases and J dropped 2 bases, with 10 bases sitting between them. The length of the CDR3 is 13 residues. CDR3 protein: CASGRPAYNEQFF. The CDR3 DNA reads as TGTGCCAGCGGCCGCCCCGCCTACAATGAGCAGTTCTTC.

The table lists this clonotype with a few counts. The V and J genes are TRBV7-9 and TRBJ1-5, with TRBD1 identical over 7 bases. This CDR3 is 14 amino acids long. V was clipped by 4 bases and J by 4 bases; unmatched bases: 4. CDR1 is SEHNR, CDR2 FQNEAQ, per germline (reference sequence). The CDR3 spells CASSSATGNQPQHF. Written as DNA, the CDR3 is TGTGCCAGCAGCTCCGCGACAGGGAATCAGCCCCAGCATTTT.

The rearrangement joins TRBV18 to TRBJ2-4; D may be TRBD1 (6 bases). Trimming left V 3 bases short and J 2 bases short, with 14 bases between. Per germline, CDR1 KGHSH and CDR2 LQKENI. This CDR3 has 16 residues. Written as DNA, the CDR3 is TGTGCCAGCTCACCGCTCACCGGGACATCCAAAAACATTCAGTACTTC. This codes for CASSPLTGTSKNIQYF.

There are many counts of this clonotype. The rearrangement uses TRBV15 and TRBJ2-4; D is unresolved. Germline V CDR1 and CDR2: LNHNV, YYDKDF (reference sequence). There are 15 residues in the CDR3. Trimming stripped 0 bases from V and 4 bases from J, with 10 bases between. The CDR3, as DNA: TGTGCCACCAGCAGAGATAGTGCTAAGAAAAACATTCAGTACTTC. Protein product: CATSRDSAKKNIQYF. The whole variable domain, filled in from reference TRBV15 and TRBJ2-4, reads DAMVIQNPRYQVTQFGKPVTLSCSQTLNHNVMYWYQQKSSQAPKLLFHYYDKDFNNEADTPDNFQSRRPNTSFCFLDIRSPGLGDTAMYLCATSRDSAKKNIQYFGAGTRLSVL.

This clonotype was counted many times. The rearrangement joins TRBV6-2 or TRBV6-3 to TRBJ1-5; the D is unclear. CDR3 length: 12 residues. Germline V gene data show CDR1 as MNHEY and CDR2 as SVGEGT. Between the trimmed V and J ends, which lost 8 bases and 2 bases, there was a span of 7 bases. CDR3 nucleotides: TGTGCCAGCTTCTCTGGCAATCAGCCCCAGCATTTT. Its protein is CASFSGNQPQHF.

This clonotype was seen repeatedly, ten times or more. The V and J genes are TRBV29-1 and TRBJ2-1, with no clear D. Germline CDR1 is SQVTM and CDR2 is ANQGSEA. The CDR3 spans 11 residues. Trimming removed 8 bases from V and 6 bases from J, with 11 bases in between. The CDR3 sequence: CSPFWGNEQFF. Here the CDR3 DNA reads TGCAGCCCCTTTTGGGGCAATGAGCAGTTCTTC.

The gene calls are TRBV7-6 and TRBJ2-2; D is uncertain. The CDR3 runs 16 residues. V lost 2 bases to trimming and J lost 6 bases, with 16 bases between them. CDR1 and CDR2 from the germline V gene are SGHVS and FNYEAQ. The CDR3 DNA reads as TGTGCCAGCAGCTTAATCTTCAGCCGTTCGGCCGGGGAGCTGTTTTTT. Translating it yields CASSLIFSRSAGELFF. The entire variable domain, with the rest obtained from reference TRBV7-6 and TRBJ2-2, is as follows: GAGVSQSPRYKVTKRGQDVALRCDPISGHVSLYWYRQALGQGPEFLTYFNYEAQQDKSGLPNDRFSAERPEGSISTLTIQRTEQRDSAMYRCASSLIFSRSAGELFFGEGSRLTVL.

The chain couples TRBV11-2 to TRBJ1-3, with D hard to call. The germline gives CDR1 SGHAT, CDR2 FQNNGV. The CDR3 runs to 14 residues. Trimming left V 1 base short and J 4 bases short, with 8 bases between. The CDR3: CASSLVGGGNTIYF. The CDR3 DNA reads TGTGCCAGCAGCTTAGTTGGTGGGGGAAACACCATATATTTT.

This clonotype was seen at least ten times. Relative to the germline gene, one junction end is altered; a read error may explain this. J is TRBJ2-7 and V is TRBV7-2; the match to TRBD2 covers 13 bases. The CDR3 contains 13 residues. Germline V lookup: CDR1 SGHTA, CDR2 FQGNSA. CDR3 loop: CASSPGLAGDGDF. In DNA form, the CDR3 reads TGTGCCAGCAGCCCTGGACTAGCGGGAGATGGGGACTTC.

This chain uses TRBV14 with TRBJ2-7; TRBD2 matches 13 bases. CDR3 size: 17 residues. With V trimmed by 3 bases and J by 0 bases, 5 bases remained unmatched. Germline V gene data show CDR1 as SGHDN and CDR2 as FVKESK. CDR3 sequence: CASSHKLAGGFSYEQYF. As DNA, the CDR3 is TGTGCCAGCAGCCATAAACTAGCGGGAGGGTTCTCCTACGAGCAGTACTTC.

The chain's CDR3 is CASSEGGTYNSPLHF. The CDR3 DNA sequence: TGTGCCAGCAGCGAGGGGGGGACATATAATTCACCCCTCCACTTT. This rearrangement joins TRBV9 to TRBJ1-6, with TRBD1 as a possible D gene (6 bases). Per the germline V gene, CDR1 is SGDLS and CDR2 is YYNGEE. CDR3 length: 15 amino acids. V was shortened by 3 bases and J by 4 bases, with 11 bases between the two germline ends. Together with reference TRBV9 and TRBJ1-6, the CDR3 gives the full variable domain: DSGVTQTPKHLITATGQRVTLRCSPRSGDLSVYWYQQSLDQGLQFLIQYYNGEERAKGNILERFSAQQFPDLHSELNLSSLELGDSALYFCASSEGGTYNSPLHFGNGTRLTVT.

There are a few counts of this clonotype. CDR3 in amino acids: CASSLRRQQETQYF. As DNA, the CDR3 is TGTGCCAGCAGTCTCCGACGACAACAAGAGACCCAGTACTTC. V and J are TRBV12-3 or TRBV12-4 and TRBJ2-5; no definite D call. The CDR3 totals 14 residues. Trimming removed 5 bases at V and 2 bases at J, with 12 bases between.

This clonotype appeared a few times. This rearrangement joins TRBV28 to TRBJ2-2; D possibly corresponds to TRBD1 (6 bases). Germline V gene lookup returns CDR1 MDHEN and CDR2 SYDVKM. The CDR3 spans 17 residues. Trimming took 2 bases from V and 0 from J, leaving 13 bases between them. The CDR3 DNA reads as TGTGCCAGCAGTTTAGGGACACCAAACTCGAACACCGGGGAGCTGTTTTTT. Its protein product is CASSLGTPNSNTGELFF.

This clonotype turned up a few times. The gene calls are TRBV7-2 and TRBJ2-5, with D possibly TRBD2 on 6 matching bases. There are 14 residues in the CDR3. Germline V lookup: CDR1 SGHTA, CDR2 FQGNSA. With 1 base removed from V and 7 bases from J, the gap between germline ends came to 13 bases. DNA of the CDR3: TGTGCCAGCAGCTTAGGGAGGACCGGGGGGACCCAGTACTTC. Translating gives CASSLGRTGGTQYF.

This clonotype was seen repeatedly, ten times or more. The V and J genes are TRBV6-4 and TRBJ1-1; possible D gene TRBD1, 5 bases. Trimming stripped 3 bases from V and 6 bases from J, with 17 bases between. CDR3 length equals 15 residues. CDR1 is MRHNA, CDR2 SNTAGT, per germline. CDR3 in amino acids: CASSESGGGGSEAFF. The CDR3 DNA sequence: TGTGCCAGCAGTGAGTCCGGTGGGGGAGGCTCTGAAGCTTTCTTT.

This clonotype was observed a single time. The genes are TRBV27 and TRBJ2-7; possibly TRBD1 or TRBD2 for D (6 bases each). The CDR3 consists of 14 residues. Trimming shortened V by 5 bases and J by 1 base, and 12 bases separated the two germline ends. The germline V gene has CDR1 MNHEY and CDR2 SMNVEV (reference sequence). The CDR3 sequence is CASSLKGGSYEQYF. The DNA of the CDR3 is TGTGCCAGCAGTCTTAAGGGGGGATCCTACGAGCAGTACTTC.

This clonotype has more than one count but fewer than ten. The chain uses TRBV7-9 and TRBJ1-2; 7 positions agree with TRBD1. The V and J ends lost 5 bases and 8 bases, in that order; junction bases with no gene match: 11. Germline V gene lookup returns CDR1 SEHNR and CDR2 FQNEAQ (reference sequence). This CDR3 is 14 amino acids long. CDR3 in amino acids: CASSTPPTGEGYTF. The CDR3, as DNA: TGTGCCAGCAGCACGCCCCCCACAGGGGAAGGCTACACCTTC.

This clonotype has at least ten counts. The V gene is TRBV18, the J gene TRBJ1-2; D gene unclear. Trimming stripped 1 base from V and 0 bases from J, with 12 bases between. The CDR3 sequence is 16 residues long. Per germline, CDR1 KGHSH and CDR2 LQKENI. The DNA of the CDR3 is TGTGCCAGCTCACCACGGGGAAACGAGGCTAACTATGGCTACACCTTC. It specifies CASSPRGNEANYGYTF.